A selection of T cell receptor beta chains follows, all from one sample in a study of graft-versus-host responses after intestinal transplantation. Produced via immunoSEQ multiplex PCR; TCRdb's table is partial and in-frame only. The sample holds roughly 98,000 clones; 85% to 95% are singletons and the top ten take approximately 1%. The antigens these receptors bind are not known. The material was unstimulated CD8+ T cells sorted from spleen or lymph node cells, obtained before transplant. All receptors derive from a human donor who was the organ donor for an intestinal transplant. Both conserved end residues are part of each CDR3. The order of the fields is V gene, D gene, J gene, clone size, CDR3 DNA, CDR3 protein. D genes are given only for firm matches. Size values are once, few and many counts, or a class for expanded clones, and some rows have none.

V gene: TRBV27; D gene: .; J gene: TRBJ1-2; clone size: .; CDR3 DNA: TGTGCCAGCAGTTTAAACAGTAATTATGGCTACACCTTC; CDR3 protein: CASSLNSNYGYTF
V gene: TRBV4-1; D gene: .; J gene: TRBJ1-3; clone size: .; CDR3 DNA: TGCGCCAGCGGGGGGTCCTCTGGAAACACCATATATTTT; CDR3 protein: CASGGSSGNTIYF
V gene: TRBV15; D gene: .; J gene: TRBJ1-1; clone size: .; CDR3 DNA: TGTGCCACCAGCAGATCGGGAGAGGGGAGGACTGAAGCTTTCTTT; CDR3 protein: CATSRSGEGRTEAFF
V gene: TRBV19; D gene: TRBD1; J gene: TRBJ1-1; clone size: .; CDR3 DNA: TGTGCCAGTAGTTCCGGACAGGGAAACACTGAAGCTTTCTTT; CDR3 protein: CASSSGQGNTEAFF
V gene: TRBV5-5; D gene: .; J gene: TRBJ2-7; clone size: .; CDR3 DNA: TGTGCCAGCAGCTTCAGACACTCCTACGAGCAGTACTTC; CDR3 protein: CASSFRHSYEQYF
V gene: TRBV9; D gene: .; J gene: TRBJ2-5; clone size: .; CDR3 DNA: TGTGCCAGCAGCGAGACAGGCGGAGAGACCCAGTACTTC; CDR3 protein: CASSETGGETQYF
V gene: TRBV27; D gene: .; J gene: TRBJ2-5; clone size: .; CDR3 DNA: TGTGCCAGCAGTTCAATTGGCGGGGAAGAGACCCAGTACTTC; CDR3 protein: CASSSIGGEETQYF
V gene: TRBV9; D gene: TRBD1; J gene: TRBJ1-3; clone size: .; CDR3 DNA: TGTGCCAGCAGCGTAGGGGTAGACAGGGGGCCTGGAAACACCATATATTTT; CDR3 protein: CASSVGVDRGPGNTIYF
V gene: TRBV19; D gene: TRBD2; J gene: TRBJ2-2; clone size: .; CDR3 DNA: TGTGCCAGTAGTGGGACTAGTCGTTTTGCCGGGGAGCTGTTTTTT; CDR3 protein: CASSGTSRFAGELFF
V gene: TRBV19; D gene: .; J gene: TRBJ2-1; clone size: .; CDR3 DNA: TGTGCCAGTAGTATAGGTAGGGGTCTAGCCTACAATGAGCAGTTCTTC; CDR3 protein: CASSIGRGLAYNEQFF
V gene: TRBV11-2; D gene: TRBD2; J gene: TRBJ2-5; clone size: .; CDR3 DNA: TGTGCCAGCAGCTTGACTAGCGGGAGGGGGGAGCAGTACTTC; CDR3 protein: CASSLTSGRGEQYF
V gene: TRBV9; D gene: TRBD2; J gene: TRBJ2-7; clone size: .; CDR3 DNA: TGTGCCAGCAGCGTAGGTCTAGCGGGGGTGAGGGAGCAGTACTTC; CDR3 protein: CASSVGLAGVREQYF
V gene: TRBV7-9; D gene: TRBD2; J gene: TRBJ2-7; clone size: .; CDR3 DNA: TGTGCCAGCAGCCTACCGGGACTAGGTCTCTACGAGCAGTACTTC; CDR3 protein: CASSLPGLGLYEQYF
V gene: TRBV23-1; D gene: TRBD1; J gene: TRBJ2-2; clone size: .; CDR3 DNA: TGCGCCAGCAGTCATCCTGGACAGGGCGGGGGGGAGCTGTTTTTT; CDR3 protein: CASSHPGQGGGELFF
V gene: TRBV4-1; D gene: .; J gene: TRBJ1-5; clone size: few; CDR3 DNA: TGCGCCAGCAGCCTACACAGGTCTAGCAATCAGCCCCAGCATTTT; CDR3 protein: CASSLHRSSNQPQHF
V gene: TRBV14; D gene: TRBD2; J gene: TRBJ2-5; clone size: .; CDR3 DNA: TGTGCCAGCAGCCAAGATATGCCCAGCGGGAGAGAGACCCAGTACTTC; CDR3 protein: CASSQDMPSGRETQYF
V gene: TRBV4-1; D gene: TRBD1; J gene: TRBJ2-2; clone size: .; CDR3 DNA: TGCGCCAGCAGCCAAAGATCGGGGGGTCCGGGACAGGGTAACACCGGGGAGCTGTTTTTT; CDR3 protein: CASSQRSGGPGQGNTGELFF
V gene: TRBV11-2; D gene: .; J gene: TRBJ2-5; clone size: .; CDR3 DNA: TGTGCCAGCAGCTTCCGGGCCCTAGGGGCCCAGTACTTC; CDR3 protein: CASSFRALGAQYF
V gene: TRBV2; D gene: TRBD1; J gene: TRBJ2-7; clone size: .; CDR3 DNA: TGTGCCAGCACTTCCGGACAGGGGGCCTACGAGCAGTACTTC; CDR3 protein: CASTSGQGAYEQYF
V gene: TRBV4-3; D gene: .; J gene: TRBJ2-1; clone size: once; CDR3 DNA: TGCGCCAGCAGCCAAGTGGGGGGAGACAATGAGCAGTTCTTC; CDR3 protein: CASSQVGGDNEQFF
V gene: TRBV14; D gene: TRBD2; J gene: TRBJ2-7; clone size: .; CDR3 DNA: TGTGCCAGCAGCCCCGGGGGGGAGTTTTACGAGCAGTACTTC; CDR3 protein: CASSPGGEFYEQYF
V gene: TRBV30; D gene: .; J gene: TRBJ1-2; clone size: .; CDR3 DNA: TGTGCCTGGAGCCTGTCGGGACTCTCGCCGTATGGCTACACCTTC; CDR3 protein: CAWSLSGLSPYGYTF
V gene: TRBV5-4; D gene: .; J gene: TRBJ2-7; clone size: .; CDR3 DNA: TGTGCCAGCAGCTCACAGACAGCCTACGAGCAGTACTTC; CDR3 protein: CASSSQTAYEQYF